A selection of T cell receptor beta chains follows, all from one sample in a study of blood T cell repertoires in COVID-19. The method was immunoSEQ multiplex PCR; TCRdb's version includes in-frame clones alone and lacks a portion of them. The table includes 200,000 to 250,000 clones, approximately 85% detected once. Sequenced: peripheral blood. These receptor sequences come from a man in his forties with acute or convalescent COVID-19. Both conserved end residues are part of each CDR3. The D gene is left open where the match is weak. Clone sizes are given selectively: once, few, many, or a class where the clone is expanded.

TRBD1	TRBJ1-2	-	TRBV5-1	CASSLAGEGAVGYTF	TGCGCCAGCAGCTTGGCCGGAGAGGGGGCGGTTGGCTACACCTTC
TRBD1	TRBJ1-2	-	TRBV2	CASSGDRGDSYTF	TGTGCCAGCAGTGGCGACAGGGGGGATAGCTACACCTTC
TRBD2	TRBJ2-1	-	TRBV5-8	CASSHLRLAVDEQFF	TGTGCCAGCAGCCATCTGAGACTAGCAGTTGATGAGCAGTTCTTC
-	TRBJ1-5	-	TRBV12-3/TRBV12-4	CASRWSSNQPQHF	TGTGCCAGCAGGTGGAGTAGCAATCAGCCCCAGCATTTT
TRBD1	TRBJ1-2	few	TRBV5-1	CASSYTGAGNYGYTF	TGCGCCAGCAGCTATACAGGGGCCGGTAACTATGGCTACACCTTC
-	TRBJ2-1	many	TRBV24-1	CATSDPRGEQFF	TGTGCCACCAGTGATCCCAGGGGTGAGCAGTTCTTC
TRBD1	TRBJ1-4	few	TRBV28	CASSLRDRGQNNEKLFF	TGTGCCAGCAGTCTCCGGGACAGGGGGCAGAATAATGAAAAACTGTTTTTT
TRBD2	TRBJ2-3	few	TRBV19	CASSPQTKGTSGTDTQYF	TGTGCCAGTAGTCCCCAAACTAAGGGGACTAGCGGCACAGATACGCAGTATTTT
-	TRBJ1-1	-	TRBV19	CASTNTGTGNTEAFF	TGTGCCAGTACTAACACAGGAACAGGGAACACTGAAGCTTTCTTT
-	TRBJ2-1	once	TRBV5-4	CASSLNTGVTEQFF	TGTGCCAGCAGCTTGAATACGGGGGTAACTGAGCAGTTCTTC
TRBD1	TRBJ1-2	-	TRBV6-5	CASSPDRVHGYTF	TGTGCCAGCAGTCCTGACAGGGTCCATGGCTACACCTTC
-	TRBJ1-1	-	TRBV5-1	CASGQTMNTEAFF	TGCGCCAGCGGACAGACCATGAACACTGAAGCTTTCTTT
-	TRBJ2-7	-	TRBV5-6	CASSLGGEQYF	TGTGCCAGCAGTTTGGGAGGCGAGCAGTACTTC
-	TRBJ1-1	once	TRBV30	CACLPGAEAFF	TGTGCCTGCCTACCGGGGGCTGAAGCTTTCTTT
TRBD1	TRBJ2-3	-	TRBV24-1	CATSDSGTVTDTQYF	TGTGCCACCAGTGATTCCGGGACAGTCACAGATACGCAGTATTTT
-	TRBJ1-1	-	TRBV6-5	CASTSIRRGFAEAFF	TGTGCCAGCACCTCAATACGGAGGGGTTTTGCTGAAGCTTTCTTT
-	TRBJ2-2	medium-sized	TRBV7-3	CASSPDTGELFF	TGTGCCAGCAGCCCGGACACCGGGGAGCTGTTTTTT
TRBD2	TRBJ2-1	-	TRBV5-1	CASSFRAGGLYEQFF	TGCGCCAGCAGCTTTCGAGCGGGGGGGCTCTATGAGCAGTTCTTC
-	TRBJ2-7	-	TRBV7-2	CASSRDSSSYEQYF	TGTGCCAGCAGCCGCGACTCAAGCTCCTACGAGCAGTACTTC
TRBD1	TRBJ1-1	-	TRBV5-1	CASSYRGNTEAFF	TGCGCCAGCAGCTACAGGGGGAACACTGAAGCTTTCTTT
TRBD1	TRBJ1-5	-	TRBV2	CASSPGQGGQPQHF	TGTGCCAGCAGTCCGGGACAGGGAGGGCAGCCCCAGCATTTT
TRBD1	TRBJ2-7	-	TRBV5-6	CASSMGQGPRNEQYF	TGTGCCAGCAGCATGGGACAGGGGCCCCGGAACGAGCAGTACTTC
-	TRBJ1-1	many	TRBV29-1	CSVGSIANTEAFF	TGCAGCGTTGGAAGCATTGCGAACACTGAAGCTTTCTTT
TRBD1	TRBJ1-1	-	TRBV13	CASSFDRVTEAFF	TGTGCCAGCAGCTTCGACAGGGTCACTGAAGCTTTCTTT
TRBD1	TRBJ1-2	-	TRBV28	CASSSGGGDRGYTF	TGTGCCAGCAGTTCGGGGGGAGGGGACAGGGGCTACACCTTC
-	TRBJ2-5	-	TRBV7-2	CASSLGPFGQGKETQYF	TGTGCCAGCAGCTTAGGACCGTTTGGGCAGGGTAAAGAGACCCAGTACTTC
TRBD1	TRBJ1-6	once	TRBV11-2	CASSFGQGNSPLHF	TGTGCCAGCAGCTTCGGACAGGGGAATTCACCCCTCCACTTT
-	TRBJ1-2	once	TRBV6-1	CASSEVTGGRDYTF	TGTGCCAGCAGTGAAGTCACGGGCGGGAGGGACTACACCTTC
-	TRBJ1-5	few	TRBV18	CASSPEGVPQHF	TGTGCCAGCTCACCCGAAGGGGTCCCCCAGCATTTT
-	TRBJ1-2	-	TRBV6-5	CASNNEGQGFGGYTF	TGTGCCAGCAATAACGAAGGGCAGGGGTTTGGAGGCTACACCTTC
TRBD1	TRBJ2-7	-	TRBV15	CATSRYRDREYEQYF	TGTGCCACCAGCAGGTACCGGGACAGGGAATACGAGCAGTACTTC
-	TRBJ1-2	-	TRBV10-3	CAISRSREEGYTF	TGTGCCATCAGTCGAAGCAGGGAGGAAGGCTACACCTTC
-	TRBJ1-6	few	TRBV4-2	CASSQEGRGVNSPLHF	TGTGCCAGCAGCCAAGAGGGGCGGGGGGTTAATTCACCCCTCCACTTT
-	TRBJ1-5	once	TRBV7-2	CASSLARGNSAQPQHF	TGTGCCAGCAGCTTAGCGCGGGGTAATTCTGCTCAGCCCCAGCATTTT
-	TRBJ2-7	few	TRBV18	CASSPPKTYEQYF	TGTGCCAGCTCACCGCCTAAGACCTACGAGCAGTACTTC
-	TRBJ1-2	-	TRBV5-1	CASSLQIANYGYTF	TGCGCCAGCAGCTTGCAGATCGCTAACTATGGCTACACCTTC
-	TRBJ1-2	-	TRBV7-9	CASSLGTGRVGYTF	TGTGCCAGCAGCTTAGGTACAGGGAGGGTTGGCTACACCTTC
-	TRBJ2-7	once	TRBV11-2	CASSLERYEQYF	TGTGCCAGCAGTCTCGAGCGGTACGAGCAGTACTTC
-	TRBJ1-5	-	TRBV27	CASSSVSPSNQPQHF	TGTGCCAGCAGTAGTGTCAGTCCAAGCAATCAGCCCCAGCATTTT
TRBD1	TRBJ1-1	-	TRBV30	CAWSVDREGTEAFF	TGTGCCTGGAGTGTGGACAGGGAGGGCACTGAAGCTTTCTTT
-	TRBJ2-5	-	TRBV7-2	CASSAMTRNQETQYF	TGTGCCAGCAGCGCTATGACTAGGAACCAAGAGACCCAGTACTTC
-	TRBJ1-3	-	TRBV18	CASSAGTGNTIYF	TGTGCCAGCTCAGCGGGAACCGGAAACACCATATATTTT
TRBD1	TRBJ2-2	-	TRBV9	CASSVGGTGFITGELFF	TGTGCCAGCAGCGTAGGAGGGACAGGGTTTATCACCGGGGAGCTGTTTTTT
-	TRBJ1-5	-	TRBV9	CASSLRDIPRDQPQHF	TGTGCCAGCAGCCTCCGGGACATCCCGAGAGATCAGCCCCAGCATTTT
TRBD1	TRBJ1-1	once	TRBV19	CASSSGDRGNTEAFF	TGTGCCAGTAGTAGTGGGGACAGAGGTAACACTGAAGCTTTCTTT